This T cell receptor beta chain was identified during a study of CXCR3-negative and CXCR3-positive naive CD8 T cells. Study findings and constraints: Greater hydrophobicity was found in TRB CDR3s of CXCR3-positive naive cells than of CXCR3-negative naive cells.

Germline CDR1 reads SEHNR; CDR2 reads FQNEAQ (reference sequence). There are 14 residues in the CDR3. UMI-labeled TRB cDNA libraries were prepared by 5' RACE. After re-calling the 5' RACE reads, TCRdb lists one entry per CDR3 protein, DNA absent. Listed are fewer than 90,000 distinct CDR3 sequences; 1.5% to 2% falls within the top ten. In regard to this clonotype: Its antigen is unidentified.

The source of this sequence is a human donor in good health. Some clones in this sample may be carry-over from other donors' samples. The V call is TRBV7-9, the J call TRBJ2-7; absent DNA, TCRdb's TRBD1 call cannot be checked. The material sequenced was naive CXCR3- CD8+ T cells from blood. As for subset: CD45RO-CCR7+CD27+CD95- naive CD8+ T cells lacking CXCR3 (TNR3-). The CDR3 sequence: CASSHRDSTGEQYF.